The 5 T cell receptor beta chains listed next were all sequenced from one sample in a study of CD8 T cells in Susac syndrome. Random hexamers served to reverse transcribe roughly 0.5 to 1 ug RNA. Each CDR3 protein gets one entry after TCRdb re-called the immunoSEQ multiplex PCR reads with MiXCR. Among hundreds of thousands of distinct CDR3 sequences listed, 85% were seen once. Input material: CD8+ T cells from PBMCs. The receptor set was obtained from a human donor with multiple sclerosis.

The genes are TRBV6-5 and TRBJ2-3, with D possibly matching TRBD2 (6 bases). The CDR3 consists of 17 residues. Germline V gives CDR1 MNHEY, CDR2 SVGAGI. V was cut by 5 bases and J by 2 bases, with 20 bases left in between. Here the CDR3 DNA reads TGTGCCAGCAGTCTACTCCAGGGAGGAATTGACACAGATACGCAGTATTTT. Protein sequence: CASSLLQGGIDTDTQYF.

This chain connects TRBV4-3 to TRBJ2-1; D remains unclear. The CDR3 spans 17 residues. V lost 0 bases to trimming and J lost 0 bases, with 12 bases between them. Looked up from germline, CDR1 is LGHNA and CDR2 is YSLEER. CDR3 sequence reads: CASSQDGARSSYNEQFF. The CDR3 coding sequence is TGCGCCAGCAGCCAAGATGGAGCTAGGAGCTCCTACAATGAGCAGTTCTTC.

V is TRBV28 and J is TRBJ1-5; perhaps TRBD1 as D (6 bases). The CDR3 consists of 18 residues. V lost 1 base, J lost 2 bases, and 18 bases lay in between. Germline values: CDR1 MDHEN, CDR2 SYDVKM. CDR3 sequence (DNA): TGTGCCAGCAGTTTATTGGGCGGACAGACTCTGGGCAATCAGCCCCAGCATTTT. Protein product: CASSLLGGQTLGNQPQHF.

The CDR3 DNA reads TGCGCCAGCAGCTTGGAACTTTCGGAGACCCAGTACTTC. Protein: CASSLELSETQYF. V usage is TRBV5-1 and J usage is TRBJ2-5, with unresolved D. Germline V gene lookup returns CDR1 SGHRS and CDR2 YFSETQ. CDR3 size: 13 residues. V lost 0 bases, J lost 5 bases, and 8 bases lay in between. Variable domain in full (rest from reference TRBV5-1 and TRBJ2-5): KAGVTQTPRYLIKTRGQQVTLSCSPISGHRSVSWYQQTPGQGLQFLFEYFSETQRNKGNFPGRFSGRQFSNSRSEMNVSTLELGDSALYLCASSLELSETQYFGPGTRLLVL.

V is TRBV20-1 and J is TRBJ1-1; a weak D match, TRBD1 (6 bases). The germline CDR1 and CDR2 sequences are DFQATT and SNEGSKA (reference sequence). The CDR3 covers 15 residues. The V end lost 5 bases, the J end lost 0 bases, and 16 bases lay between the germline ends. The CDR3 loop is CSAGGGVAMNTEAFF. CDR3 coding DNA: TGCAGTGCTGGGGGCGGGGTGGCCATGAACACTGAAGCTTTCTTT.